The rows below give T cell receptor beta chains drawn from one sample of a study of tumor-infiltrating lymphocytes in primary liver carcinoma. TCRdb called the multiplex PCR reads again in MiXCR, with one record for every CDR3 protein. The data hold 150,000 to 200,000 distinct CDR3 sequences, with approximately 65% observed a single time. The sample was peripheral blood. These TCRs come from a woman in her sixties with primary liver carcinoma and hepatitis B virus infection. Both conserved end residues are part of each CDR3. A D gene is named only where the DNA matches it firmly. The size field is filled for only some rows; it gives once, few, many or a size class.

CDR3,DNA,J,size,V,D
CASSTDRTQETQYF,TGTGCCAGCAGCACTGACAGGACCCAAGAGACCCAGTACTTC,TRBJ2-5,many,TRBV11-2,NA
CSVVYASGYEQYF,TGCAGCGTTGTTTATGCGTCGGGTTACGAGCAGTACTTC,TRBJ2-7,NA,TRBV29-1,NA
CASSMTGRRANVLTF,TGTGCCAGCAGTATGACAGGGAGAAGGGCCAACGTCCTGACTTTC,TRBJ2-6,NA,TRBV5-5,TRBD1
CASNLLRHETQYF,TGTGCCAGCAACTTATTAAGGCACGAGACCCAGTACTTC,TRBJ2-5,NA,TRBV11-2,NA
CASSLSGPEGTNEQYF,TGTGCCAGCAGCTTGTCGGGTCCGGAAGGGACCAACGAGCAGTACTTC,TRBJ2-7,NA,TRBV11-2,NA
CASCPGLAGPDTQYF,TGTGCCAGCTGCCCTGGACTAGCGGGCCCAGATACGCAATATTTC,TRBJ2-3,NA,TRBV11-2,TRBD2
CASSYFPGTLNPGELFF,TGTGCCAGCAGTTACTTCCCCGGGACACTTAACCCCGGGGAGCTGTTTTTT,TRBJ2-2,many,TRBV6-5,NA
CASSPTGEEAYEQYF,TGTGCCAGCAGCCCTACTGGGGAGGAGGCGTACGAGCAGTACTTC,TRBJ2-7,NA,TRBV14,NA
CASSKLTGPLYTVMQYF,TGTGCCAGCAGCAAGTTAACAGGGCCGCTCTACACAGTTATGCAGTATTTT,TRBJ2-3,NA,TRBV21-1,NA
CASSRLAGGGEQYF,TGTGCCAGTAGTCGACTAGCGGGAGGCGGCGAGCAGTACTTC,TRBJ2-7,once,TRBV19,TRBD2
CASSEGQEIYGYTF,TGTGCCAGCAGTGAGGGACAGGAGATCTATGGCTACACCTTC,TRBJ1-2,once,TRBV25-1,TRBD1
CASSPTDSRSVEQFF,TGCGCCAGCAGTCCCACGGACTCGAGAAGCGTTGAGCAGTTCTTC,TRBJ2-1,many,TRBV4-1,NA
CASIHQKGAYEQYF,TGTGCCAGCATCCACCAGAAGGGGGCCTACGAGCAGTACTTC,TRBJ2-7,NA,TRBV28,NA
CAWNVRGGRGYWDTEAFF,TGTGCCTGGAATGTAAGAGGGGGGCGGGGGTACTGGGACACTGAAGCTTTCTTT,TRBJ1-1,NA,TRBV30,NA
CASSQDMSVRHNEQFF,TGTGCCAGCAGCCAAGATATGTCTGTTCGGCACAATGAGCAGTTCTTC,TRBJ2-1,NA,TRBV4-2,NA
CASSLVVGLTNPTADTQYF,TGTGCCAGCAGCTTAGTTGTAGGGCTAACAAACCCAACTGCAGATACGCAGTATTTT,TRBJ2-3,NA,TRBV11-2,NA
CASSSQDPHTDTQYF,TGTGCCAGCAGCTCCCAGGACCCCCACACAGATACGCAGTATTTT,TRBJ2-3,few,TRBV5-5,NA
CASSLDTRDFGYTF,TGTGCCAGCAGCTTAGATACAAGGGATTTTGGCTACACCTTC,TRBJ1-2,NA,TRBV11-1,NA
CASQSSNEQYF,TGTGCCAGCCAGTCATCCAACGAGCAATACTTC,TRBJ2-7,NA,TRBV6-5,NA
CASSQGGFHSPLHF,TGCGCCAGCAGTCAGGGGGGGTTTCATTCACCCCTCCACTTT,TRBJ1-6,NA,TRBV10-2,TRBD1
CASSQMNWEQYF,TGTGCCAGCAGTCAAATGAACTGGGAGCAGTACTTC,TRBJ2-7,NA,TRBV28,NA
CARSLDRRDEQFF,TGTGCCAGAAGCTTGGACAGGCGCGATGAGCAGTTCTTC,TRBJ2-1,NA,TRBV11-2,TRBD1
CVSSLELLAGPPDTQYF,TGTGTCAGCAGTTTAGAGTTACTAGCGGGCCCCCCGGACACGCAGTATTTT,TRBJ2-3,NA,TRBV12-3/TRBV12-4,TRBD2
CAGSANRVGETQYF,TGTGCCGGCAGCGCCAACAGGGTTGGGGAGACCCAGTACTTC,TRBJ2-5,NA,TRBV5-4,NA
CSVAYGSGGADAQYF,TGCAGCGTCGCCTATGGGAGCGGGGGTGCTGATGCGCAGTATTTT,TRBJ2-3,few,TRBV29-1,TRBD2
CASSPSSASYEQYF,TGTGCCAGCAGCCCCTCTAGCGCCTCCTATGAGCAGTACTTC,TRBJ2-7,NA,TRBV11-2,NA
CASSLVRASNQPQHF,TGTGCCAGCAGCTTAGTACGGGCCAGCAATCAGCCCCAGCATTTT,TRBJ1-5,NA,TRBV7-2,NA
CASRLADEQYF,TGTGCCAGCAGGCTAGCGGACGAGCAGTACTTC,TRBJ2-7,NA,TRBV6-2/TRBV6-3,TRBD2
CASIYGTGGLQPQHF,TGTGCCAGCATCTACGGGACAGGGGGCTTACAGCCCCAGCATTTT,TRBJ1-5,NA,TRBV11-2,TRBD1
CASGLIQETQYF,TGTGCCAGTGGACTGATCCAAGAGACCCAGTACTTC,TRBJ2-5,NA,TRBV28,NA
CASSLAGGLLNEQFF,TGTGCCAGCAGCTTAGCGGGGGGTCTCCTTAATGAGCAGTTCTTC,TRBJ2-1,once,TRBV7-9,NA
CGSSPRAGEKLFF,TGTGGCAGCAGCCCCCGCGCCGGTGAAAAACTGTTTTTT,TRBJ1-4,NA,TRBV11-3,NA
CASSTGVMNTEAFF,TGTGCCAGCAGTACCGGAGTTATGAACACTGAAGCTTTCTTT,TRBJ1-1,many,TRBV6-1,NA
CANSLGLAGNNEKLFF,TGTGCCAACAGCTTAGGTCTGGCAGGGAACAATGAAAAACTGTTTTTT,TRBJ1-4,NA,TRBV11-3,NA
CVSSLGKNEQFF,TGTGTCAGCAGCTTAGGTAAGAATGAGCAGTTCTTC,TRBJ2-1,NA,TRBV11-2,NA
CASSPEGPRVAQYF,TGCGCCAGCAGCCCGGAGGGGCCAAGAGTGGCCCAGTACTTC,TRBJ2-5,NA,TRBV5-1,NA
CASSLRTSGRNEQYF,TGTGCCAGTAGTTTGAGGACTAGCGGGAGAAACGAGCAGTACTTC,TRBJ2-7,NA,TRBV19,TRBD2
CASSPGLNTEAFF,TGTGCCAGCAGCCCCGGATTGAACACTGAAGCTTTCTTT,TRBJ1-1,many,TRBV12-3/TRBV12-4,NA
CASSPDRGGWYTEASF,TGTGCCAGCAGCCCCGACAGGGGCGGATGGTACACTGAAGCTTCCTTT,TRBJ1-1,NA,TRBV7-9,TRBD1
CSARARTSGRTDTQYF,TGCAGTGCTAGAGCCCGGACTAGCGGGAGGACAGATACGCAGTATTTT,TRBJ2-3,NA,TRBV20-1,TRBD2
CASGISADSYNEQFF,TGTGCCAGCGGGATTAGCGCCGATTCCTACAATGAGCAGTTCTTC,TRBJ2-1,NA,TRBV6-6,NA
CASASGGTEAFF,TGTGCCAGCGCGAGCGGGGGTACTGAAGCTTTCTTT,TRBJ1-1,NA,TRBV6-1,NA
CASSQGGENGYTF,TGTGCCAGCAGTCAGGGAGGAGAAAATGGCTACACCTTC,TRBJ1-2,NA,TRBV28,NA
CASNLDFSVAGKTQHF,TGTGCCAGCAACTTAGATTTTTCCGTAGCGGGGAAGACCCAGCACTTC,TRBJ2-5,NA,TRBV11-2,TRBD2
CASSEFDRTYEQYF,TGTGCCAGCAGTGAATTTGACAGAACCTACGAGCAGTACTTC,TRBJ2-7,many,TRBV6-1,NA
CASNRDTEAFF,TGTGCCAGTAACCGGGACACTGAAGCTTTCTTT,TRBJ1-1,once,TRBV4-2,NA
CASSRLAGANTGELFF,TGTGCCAGCAGTCGCCTAGCGGGCGCGAACACCGGGGAGCTGTTTTTT,TRBJ2-2,many,TRBV6-6,TRBD2
CASSFPGQGRSGANVLTF,TGTGCCAGCAGCTTCCCGGGACAGGGGCGCTCTGGGGCCAACGTCCTGACTTTC,TRBJ2-6,many,TRBV7-8,TRBD1
CASRHDGGPDTQYF,TGTGCCAGCAGGCATGATGGCGGACCAGATACGCAGTATTTT,TRBJ2-3,many,TRBV6-2/TRBV6-3,NA
CASSADRQETQYF,TGTGCCAGCAGTGCCGACAGGCAAGAGACCCAGTACTTC,TRBJ2-5,NA,TRBV2,NA
CASSTHNEQFF,TGTGCCAGCAGTACCCACAATGAGCAGTTCTTC,TRBJ2-1,many,TRBV28,NA
CASMVTGHSYNEQFF,TGTGCCAGCATGGTCACGGGGCACTCCTACAATGAGCAGTTCTTC,TRBJ2-1,NA,TRBV28,NA
CTSSRTLTDTQYF,TGTACCAGCAGCCGAACCCTCACAGATACGCAGTATTTT,TRBJ2-3,NA,TRBV14,NA
CAISESLTGELFF,TGTGCCATCAGTGAGTCGCTCACCGGGGAGCTGTTTTTT,TRBJ2-2,many,TRBV10-3,NA
CASSLRTSRRGYNEQYF,TGTGCCAGCAGCTTACGGACTAGCAGGAGGGGGTACAATGAGCAGTACTTC,TRBJ2-7,NA,TRBV11-3,TRBD2